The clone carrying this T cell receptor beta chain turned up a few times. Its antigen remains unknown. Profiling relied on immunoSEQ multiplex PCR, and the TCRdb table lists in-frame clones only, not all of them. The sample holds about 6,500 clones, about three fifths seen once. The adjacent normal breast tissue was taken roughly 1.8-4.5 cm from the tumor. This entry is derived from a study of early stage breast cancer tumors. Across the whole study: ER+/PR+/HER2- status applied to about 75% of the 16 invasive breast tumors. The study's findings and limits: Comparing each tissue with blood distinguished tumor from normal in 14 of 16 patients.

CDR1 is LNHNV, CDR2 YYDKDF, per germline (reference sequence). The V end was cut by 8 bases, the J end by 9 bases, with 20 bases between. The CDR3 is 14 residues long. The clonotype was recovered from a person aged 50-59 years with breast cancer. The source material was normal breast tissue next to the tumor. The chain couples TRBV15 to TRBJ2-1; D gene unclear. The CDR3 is CATLRRGELSEQFF. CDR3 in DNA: TGTGCCACCCTGAGGAGAGGCGAGCTGAGTGAGCAGTTCTTC.